The 11 T cell receptor beta chains presented below share a single source sample, sequenced in a study of kidney transplant recipient with SARS-CoV-2 infection. TCRdb reprocessed the reads with MiXCR, giving one entry per CDR3 protein. Among some 220,000 distinct CDR3 sequences listed, 29% were seen once. Sample: a blood sample, taken at baseline and between days 110 and 120 from a kidney transplant recipient. These receptors were obtained from a male patient aged 25 to 39 who had COVID-19 and was a kidney transplant recipient. Some T cells may originate from the graft donor.

This clonotype showed up just a few times. The chain employs TRBV2 and TRBJ2-3; D ambiguous. Trimming pared 7 bases from V and 12 bases from J, leaving 20 bases between. CDR3 length: 13 amino acids. CDR1 and CDR2 (germline): SNHLY, FYNNEI. CDR3 nucleotide sequence: TGTGCCAGCACCGACACAGCTCGGAAGCCCCAGTATTTT. It is translated as CASTDTARKPQYF.

This clonotype appeared once. A much more abundant neighbour one base away suggests this may be a read error. The chain recombines TRBV10-3 with TRBJ1-1; tentatively, D is TRBD1 (5 bases). Germline V gene data show CDR1 as ENHRY and CDR2 as SYGVKD. The CDR3 spans 15 residues. The CDR3 is CAVSESSEGTTEAFF. The CDR3 coding sequence is TGTGCCGTCAGTGAGTCGAGTGAGGGGACCACTGAAGCTTTCTTT.

This clonotype was counted a single time. This may be a read error: a much more frequent sequence differs by one nucleotide. The V and J genes are TRBV12-3 or TRBV12-4 and TRBJ2-2, with TRBD2 as a possible D gene (6 bases). The CDR3 has 14 residues. CDR3 sequence (DNA): TGTGCCAGCAACTTGGAGGGGAACACCGGGGAGCCGTTTTTT. Protein: CASNLEGNTGEPFF.

As concerns this clonotype: A far bigger clonotype differs at one base, so this is likely a read error. V and J are TRBV6-5 and TRBJ2-1, with D uncertain. The DNA end favors TRBJ1-2, so the J call may be wrong. Germline values: CDR1 MNHEY, CDR2 SVGAGI. The CDR3 contains 17 residues. The CDR3 sequence is CAGSYQRSPLYSRGYTF. The DNA of the CDR3 is TGTGCCGGCAGTTACCAGAGGTCCCCCCTCTATTCTCGCGGCTACACCTTC.

This clonotype was counted ten times or more. The CDR3 sequence: CASSLRLAGGELFF. CDR3 sequence (DNA): TGTGCCAGCAGTTTAAGACTAGCGGGCGGGGAGCTGTTTTTT. The V call is TRBV12-3 or TRBV12-4, the J call TRBJ2-2; TRBD2 aligns across 10 bases. This CDR3 comprises 14 residues. The ends lost 2 bases at V and 7 bases at J; junction bases unmatched: 1.

In this sample, this clonotype turned up many times. The gene calls are TRBV6-5 and TRBJ1-2; D gene ambiguous. The CDR3 is made up of 14 amino acids. From germline, CDR1 is MNHEY and CDR2 SVGAGI. Trimming pared 6 bases from V and 2 bases from J, leaving 13 bases between. The CDR3 here is CASSSLFDNYGYTF. The CDR3 coding sequence is TGTGCCAGCAGCTCACTATTCGACAACTATGGCTACACCTTC.

The table lists this clonotype with many counts. The rearrangement joins TRBV11-1 to TRBJ1-2, with a weak D call TRBD1 (5 bases). The V gene lost 5 bases and the J gene lost 4 bases, with 23 bases spanning the gap. Germline CDR1 is SGHAT and CDR2 is FQDESV (reference sequence). This CDR3 is 17 amino acids long. CDR3 loop: CASSQGLKAGKTYGYTF. CDR3 nucleotide sequence: TGTGCCAGCAGCCAGGGCCTTAAGGCTGGAAAGACCTATGGCTACACCTTC.

As regards this clonotype: A much larger clone lies one base from this, so it may be a read error. The chain links TRBV6-1 to TRBJ1-1, with no clear D. The CDR3 sequence is 13 residues long. With 4 bases removed from V and 0 bases from J, the gap between germline ends came to 6 bases. CDR1 is MNHNS, CDR2 SASEGT, per germline. As DNA, the CDR3 is TGTGCCAGCAGTGCTCAAGTGAACACTGAAGCTTTCTTT. Translation gives CASSAQVNTEAFF.

A remark on this clonotype: A much larger clone lies a single base off, so this may be a read error. J is TRBJ2-7 and V is TRBV18; D is uncertain. In germline, CDR1 is KGHSH, CDR2 LQKENI. The CDR3 length is 14 residues. CDR3 region: CASSSEENSYEQHF. The CDR3 coding sequence is TGTGCCAGCTCATCAGAAGAGAATTCCTACGAGCAGCACTTC.

As for this clonotype: A much bigger clone sits one base away, suggesting this may be a read error. The rearrangement links TRBV6-8 to TRBJ2-7, with a possible D match to TRBD2 (6 bases). The V gene's germline CDR1 is MNHGY and CDR2 SAAAGT. V was cut by 0 bases and J by 0 bases, with 9 bases left in between. This CDR3 has 15 amino acids. CDR3 loop: CASSYSNGSSYEQYF. For the CDR3, the DNA is TGTGCCAGCAGTTACTCTAACGGGAGCTCCTACGAGCAGTACTTC.

With respect to this clonotype: This may be a read error: a much more frequent sequence differs by one nucleotide. The chain joins TRBV7-2 to TRBJ2-2; D might be TRBD2 (6 bases). CDR1 SGHTA and CDR2 FQGNSA come from the germline V gene. This CDR3 is 16 amino acids long. The CDR3 region has the DNA TGTGCCAGCAGCTCAGGACGGGGGAGGACCACCGGGGAGCCGTTTTTT. Translating it yields CASSSGRGRTTGEPFF.